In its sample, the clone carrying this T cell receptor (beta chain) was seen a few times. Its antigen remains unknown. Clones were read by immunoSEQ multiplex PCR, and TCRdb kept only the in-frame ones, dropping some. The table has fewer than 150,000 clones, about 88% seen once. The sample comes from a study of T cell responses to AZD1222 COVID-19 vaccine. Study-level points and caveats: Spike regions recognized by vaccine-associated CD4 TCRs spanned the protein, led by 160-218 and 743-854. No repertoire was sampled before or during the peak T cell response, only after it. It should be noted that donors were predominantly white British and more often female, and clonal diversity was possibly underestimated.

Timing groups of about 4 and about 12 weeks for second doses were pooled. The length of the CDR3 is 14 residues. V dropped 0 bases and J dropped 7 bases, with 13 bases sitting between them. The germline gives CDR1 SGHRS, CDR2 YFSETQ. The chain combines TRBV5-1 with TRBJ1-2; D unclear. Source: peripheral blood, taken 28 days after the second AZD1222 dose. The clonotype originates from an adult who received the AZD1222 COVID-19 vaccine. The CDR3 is CASSLEGRGGGYTF. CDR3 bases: TGCGCCAGCAGCTTGGAAGGCAGAGGAGGTGGCTACACCTTC.